This T cell receptor (beta chain) was retrieved from a study of identical twins. This clonotype was observed a few times. MiXCR, run by TCRdb on the 5' RACE reads, gives a single entry per CDR3 protein. The table has about 900,000 distinct CDR3 sequences, 9% to 15% seen once; the top ten hold about 1.6%. The length of the CDR3 is 15 residues. V was trimmed by 1 base and J by 6 bases, leaving 13 bases between them. These data also formed part of another study, on yellow fever vaccine responses in identical twins. That report adds: Reported findings indicate that twins' vaccine T cell responses seemed partially convergent, partially personalized.

The V and J genes are TRBV12-3 or TRBV12-4 and TRBJ2-1, with D perhaps being TRBD1 or TRBD2 (5 bases each). Specimen: PBMCs. This TCR derives from a woman in her late teens or twenties in good health. The DNA for the CDR3 is TGTGCCAGCAGTTTAGATGGGACCCCGGGCAATGAGCAGTTCTTC. Amino acid sequence: CASSLDGTPGNEQFF.